The following is a T cell receptor beta chain sequence with its context. Per the study methods: Reference gene primer amplification yielded estimated nucleated cell counts. Data came from immunoSEQ multiplex PCR; TCRdb stores just in-frame clones and leaves some out. V and J calls and clone size are copied from that table; D and trimming were computed from the DNA. The sample lists about 75,000 clones, approximately 85% seen once, with approximately 5% in the top ten. The data derive from a study of blood T cell repertoires in COVID-19. Study summary: PBMCs, B-cell-depleted T cells, or T cells were the source of the cDNA or gDNA that made up the material.

The CDR3 consists of 15 residues. The V segment lost 5 bases and the J segment 7 bases; nucleotides outside the gene matches: 7. Germline assignment: CDR1 SGHAT and CDR2 FQNNGV. The chain has TRBV11-2 and TRBJ1-6, with 8 bases that match TRBD1. Sequencing was carried out using peripheral blood. The source of this sequence is an elderly woman with active or convalescent COVID-19. Here the CDR3 reads CASSAWTGQNSPLHF. In DNA, the CDR3 is TGTGCCAGCAGCGCCTGGACAGGGCAGAATTCACCCCTCCACTTT.